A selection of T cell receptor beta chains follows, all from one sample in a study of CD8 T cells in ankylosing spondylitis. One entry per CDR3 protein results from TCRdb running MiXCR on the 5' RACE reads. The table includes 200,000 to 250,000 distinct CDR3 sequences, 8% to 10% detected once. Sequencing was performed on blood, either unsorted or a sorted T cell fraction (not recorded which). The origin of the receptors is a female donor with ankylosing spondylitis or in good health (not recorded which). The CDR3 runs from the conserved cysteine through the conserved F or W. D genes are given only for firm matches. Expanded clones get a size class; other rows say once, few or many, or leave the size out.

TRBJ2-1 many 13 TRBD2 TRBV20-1 TGCAGTGCTCACACTAGCGGGAGGGGGGAGCAGTTCTTC CSAHTSGRGEQFF
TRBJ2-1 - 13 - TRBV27 TGTGCCAGCAGTTTCTCGCTTTACAATGAGCAGTTCTTC CASSFSLYNEQFF
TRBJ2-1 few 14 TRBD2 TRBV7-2 TGTGCCAGCAGCCCGGTGGGCGGGGGAAATGAGCAGTTCTTC CASSPVGGGNEQFF
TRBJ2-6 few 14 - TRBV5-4 TGTGCCAGCGATTTGTGGGGAGGGGCCAACGTCCTGACTTTC CASDLWGGANVLTF
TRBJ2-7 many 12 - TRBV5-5 TGTGCCAGCAGCTTGCTCGGAGCCCAGCAGTACTTC CASSLLGAQQYF
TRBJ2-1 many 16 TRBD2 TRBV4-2 TGTGCCAGCAGCCAAGAAGGACTAGCGGATAACAATGAGCAGTTCTTC CASSQEGLADNNEQFF
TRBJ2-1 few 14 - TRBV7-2 TGTGCCAGCAGCTTTCCGGGAGACCTCAATGAGCAGTTCTTC CASSFPGDLNEQFF
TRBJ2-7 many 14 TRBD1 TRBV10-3 TGTGCCATCAGGGCTTCGGGACAGGGGAACGAGCAGTACTTC CAIRASGQGNEQYF
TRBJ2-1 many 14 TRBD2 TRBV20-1 TGCAGTGCTAGAACAAGGCGGGAGTTCAATGAGCAGTTCTTC CSARTRREFNEQFF
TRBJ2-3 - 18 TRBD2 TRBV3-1 TGTGCCAGCAGCCGAGGGGGACGCGGGGGGACCGGCACAGATACGCAGTATTTT CASSRGGRGGTGTDTQYF
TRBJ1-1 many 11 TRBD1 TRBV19 TGTGCCAGTTGGGACAGGGGGCAGGTTTTCTTT CASWDRGQVFF
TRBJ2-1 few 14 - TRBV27 TGTGCCAGCAGAGAGGCGTTCACCTACAATGAGCAGTTCTTC CASREAFTYNEQFF
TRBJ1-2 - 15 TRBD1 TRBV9 TGTGCCAGCAGCGTGATGGACAGGGGGAGGTTGGGCTACACCTTC CASSVMDRGRLGYTF
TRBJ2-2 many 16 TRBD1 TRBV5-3 TGTGCCAGAAGCCAACTCACAGGGGCCCAAACCGGGGAGCTGTTTTTT CARSQLTGAQTGELFF
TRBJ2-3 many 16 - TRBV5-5 TGTGCCAGCAGCTCCCTCCGGGGGCTGAACACAGATACGCAGTATTTT CASSSLRGLNTDTQYF
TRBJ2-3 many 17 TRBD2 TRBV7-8 TGTGCCAGCAGCTTAGGGTCTAGCGGGAGGGCCTGGGATACGCAGTATTTT CASSLGSSGRAWDTQYF
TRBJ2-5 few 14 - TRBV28 TGTGCCAGCAGTTTGAGGGCCGGGGGAGAGACCCAGTACTTC CASSLRAGGETQYF
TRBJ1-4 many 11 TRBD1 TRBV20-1 TGCAGTGCCCCAGGGGGCCGGAAACTGTTTTTT CSAPGGRKLFF
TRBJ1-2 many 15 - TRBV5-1 TGCGCCAGCAGCTTGGAAGTTCCAGGGAGTCTTGGCTACACCTTC CASSLEVPGSLGYTF
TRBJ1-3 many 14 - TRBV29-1 TGCAGCGTTGGGGACGGCAGCTCTGGAAACACCATATATTTT CSVGDGSSGNTIYF
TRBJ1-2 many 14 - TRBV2 TGTGCCAGCAGTGATGCGAAAGCGAGGGTCGGCTACACCTTC CASSDAKARVGYTF
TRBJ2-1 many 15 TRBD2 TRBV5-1 TGCGCCAGCAGCTCTGGGGGTCTAGCGGGAGGTGAGCAGTTCTTC CASSSGGLAGGEQFF
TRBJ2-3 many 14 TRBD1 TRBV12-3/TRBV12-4 TGTGCCAGCAGACAGACAGGGGGCCCAGATACGCAGTATTTT CASRQTGGPDTQYF
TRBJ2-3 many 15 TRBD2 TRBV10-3 TGTGCCATCAGCTTAGCGGGAGGGCCATCAGATACGCAGTATTTT CAISLAGGPSDTQYF
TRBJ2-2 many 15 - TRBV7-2 TGTGCCAGCAGTCAAGGGAAGTCGAACACCGGGGAGCTGTTTTTT CASSQGKSNTGELFF
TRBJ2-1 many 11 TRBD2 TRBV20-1 TGCAGTCTAGCGGGAGGGGATGAGCAGTTCTTC CSLAGGDEQFF
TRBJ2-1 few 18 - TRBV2 TGTGCCAGCAACACGCCGATGTCCGGAGCGGGCTCCTACAATGAGCAGTTCTTC CASNTPMSGAGSYNEQFF
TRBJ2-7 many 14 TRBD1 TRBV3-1 TGTGCCAGCAGCCAAAGGACAGGGCCGTACGAGCAGTACTTC CASSQRTGPYEQYF
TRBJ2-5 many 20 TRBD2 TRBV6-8 TGTGCCAGCAGCCTATCTTCGGGACTAGCGGGAGAGGTAGGCGAAGAGACCCAGTACTTC CASSLSSGLAGEVGEETQYF
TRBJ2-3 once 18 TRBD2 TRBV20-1 TGCTGTGCTCCCCGACTAGCGGGAGAAGAGGGGTACACAGATACGCAGTATTTT CCAPRLAGEEGYTDTQYF
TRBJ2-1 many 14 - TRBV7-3 TGTGCCAGCAGCTCCCCGGGACGGGGTGGTGAGCAGTTCTTC CASSSPGRGGEQFF
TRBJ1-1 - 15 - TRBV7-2 TGTGCCAGCAGCTCAACGACAGCTTTGAACACTGAAGCTTTCTTT CASSSTTALNTEAFF
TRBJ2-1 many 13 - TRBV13 TGTGCCAGCAGCCCCAGGACTTCCGATGAGCAGTTCTTC CASSPRTSDEQFF
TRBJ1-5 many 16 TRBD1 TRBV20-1 TGCAGTGCCAATGCCGCGACAGGGGCTCCAAATCAGCCCCAGCATTTT CSANAATGAPNQPQHF
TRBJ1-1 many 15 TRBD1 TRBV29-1 TGCAGCGCTCTTGACAGGGGACATGGCCATACTGAAGCTTTCTTT CSALDRGHGHTEAFF
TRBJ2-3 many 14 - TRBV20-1 TGCAGTGCTCTCATCCAGGGTAGCACAGATACGCAGTATTTT CSALIQGSTDTQYF
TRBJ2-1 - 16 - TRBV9 TGTGCCAGCAGCGTAACGGGACTGAGCTCCTACAATGAGCAGTTCTTC CASSVTGLSSYNEQFF
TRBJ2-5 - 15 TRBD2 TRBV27 TGTGCCAGCAGCCGACTAGCGGGAGGAGGGGGGACCCAGTACTTC CASSRLAGGGGTQYF
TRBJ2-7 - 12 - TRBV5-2 TGTGCCAGTAAGGGTATCTCCTACGAGCAGTACTTC CASKGISYEQYF
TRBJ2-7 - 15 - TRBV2 TGTGCCAGCAGTGAAGTGGAAAAGGGGGACTCCGAGCAGTACTTC CASSEVEKGDSEQYF
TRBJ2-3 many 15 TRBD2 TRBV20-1 TGCAGTGCCACACCGGGACTAGCCTACACAGATACGCAGTATTTT CSATPGLAYTDTQYF
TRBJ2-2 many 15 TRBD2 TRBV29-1 TGCAGCGTCGAGACAGCGGGAGTTCCCACCGGGGAGCTGTTTTTT CSVETAGVPTGELFF
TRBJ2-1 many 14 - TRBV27 TGTGCCAGCAGTTTAAGAGGGGCGGTGAATGAGCAGTTCTTC CASSLRGAVNEQFF
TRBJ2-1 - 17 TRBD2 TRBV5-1 TGCGCCAGCAGCTATCTAGCGGGAGATAGCTCCTACAATGAGCAGTTCTTC CASSYLAGDSSYNEQFF
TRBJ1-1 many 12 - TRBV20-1 TGCAGTGCCCAAGGAGGGGGGGCTGAAGCTTTCTTT CSAQGGGAEAFF
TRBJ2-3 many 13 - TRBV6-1 TGTGCCAGCAGTGAACTACTGGGATCTACGCAGTATTTT CASSELLGSTQYF
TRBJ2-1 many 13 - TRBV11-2 TGTGCCAGCAGCCCTATGCCCACCCGGGAGCAGTTCTTC CASSPMPTREQFF
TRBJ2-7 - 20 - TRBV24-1 TGTGCCACCAGTGACCAGACCGACTATCGCGCACGATATTTCTCCTACGAGCAGTACTTC CATSDQTDYRARYFSYEQYF
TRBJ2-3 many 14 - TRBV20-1 TGCAGTGCTAGTACCTCGGGAATCACAGATACGCAGTATTTT CSASTSGITDTQYF
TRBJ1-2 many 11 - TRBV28 TGTGCCAGCACATCTAACTATGGCTACACCTTC CASTSNYGYTF
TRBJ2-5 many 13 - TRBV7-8 TGTGCCAGCAGCTACGGTTTCCGGGAGACCCAGTACTTC CASSYGFRETQYF
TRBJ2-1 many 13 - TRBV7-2 TGTGCCAGCAGCTTATGGGTCGGCGATGAGCAGTTCTTC CASSLWVGDEQFF
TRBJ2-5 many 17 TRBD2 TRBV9 TGTGCCAGCAGCGTAGGCGCTAGCGGGACCGGGGGAGAGACCCAGTACTTC CASSVGASGTGGETQYF
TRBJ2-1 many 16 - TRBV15 TGTGCCACCAGCAGAGATGGACGCCTCCGATACAATGAGCAGTTCTTC CATSRDGRLRYNEQFF
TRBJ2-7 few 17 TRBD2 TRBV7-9 TGTGCCAGCAGCTTAGCGCGGGGGGGGACGGCGTCCTACGAGCAGTACTTC CASSLARGGTASYEQYF
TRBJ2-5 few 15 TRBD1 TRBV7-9 TGTGCCAGCAGCTTTCCGGGACAGAGACAAGAGACCCAGTACTTC CASSFPGQRQETQYF
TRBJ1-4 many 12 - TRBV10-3 TGTGCCATCAGTGAGCGTGGGGAAAAACTGTTTTTT CAISERGEKLFF